One sample yielded the 20 T cell receptor beta chains listed below, sequenced in a study of cytomegalovirus exposure and HLA in healthy donors (dated by TCRdb to about 2017). Library creation used the immunoSEQ multiplex PCR assay. For the multiplex PCR, a mixture combining 60 forward primers for TCR Vbeta segments and 13 reverse primers for TCR Jbeta segments was used. Imported from immuneACCESS, the table was reduced by TCRdb to in-frame sequences with V and J called. These copies leave out some clones; in studies compared against another copy, an unresolved V gene accounts for under half, and the cause of the remainder is not known. For this sample there are 150,000 to 200,000 clones; around 70% appear just once. The ten top clones hold 2.9% of the sample. Sequencing input: PBMCs. All receptors come from a male donor in good health and CMV-seronegative.

The chain recombines TRBV6-6 with TRBJ2-3; tentative D call: TRBD2 (6 bases). CDR1 and CDR2 (germline): MNHNY, SVGAGI (reference sequence). The CDR3 has 15 residues. V was shortened by 2 bases and J by 0 bases, with 9 bases between the two germline ends. The CDR3 reads CASSYAGLSTDTQYF. DNA of the CDR3: TGTGCCAGCAGTTACGCGGGGCTCAGCACAGATACGCAGTATTTT.

This rearrangement joins TRBV6-6 to TRBJ1-3, with 7 bases aligning to TRBD1. V shed 11 bases, J shed 3 bases, and the junction held 13 bases outside the gene matches. This CDR3 is 15 amino acids long. The germline V gene encodes CDR1 MNHNY and CDR2 SVGAGI (reference sequence). The CDR3 DNA sequence: TGTGCCGCTGGCCCAGGGGGGATGTATGGAAACACCATATATTTT. It specifies CAAGPGGMYGNTIYF.

CDR3 region: CAIIRAPNTEAFF. The CDR3 region has the DNA TGTGCCATCATCAGGGCGCCGAACACTGAAGCTTTCTTT. The rearrangement joins TRBV10-3 to TRBJ1-1, with D tentatively TRBD1 (5 bases). This CDR3 has 13 residues. Trimming took 7 bases from V and 1 from J, leaving 10 bases between them. Germline lookup yields CDR1 ENHRY and CDR2 SYGVKD.

This chain links TRBV19 with TRBJ1-6; perhaps TRBD1 as D (5 bases). The CDR3 has 16 residues. The germline CDR1 and CDR2 sequences are LNHDA and SQIVND (reference sequence). V was clipped by 1 base and J by 7 bases, with 14 bases between them. DNA of the CDR3: TGTGCCAGTAGTATAGGACAGACCCCTCGGAATTCACCCCTCCACTTT. Translated: CASSIGQTPRNSPLHF.

V and J are TRBV9 and TRBJ2-3; D ambiguous. Trimming cost V 0 bases and J 1 base, with 3 bases left between them. There are 13 residues in the CDR3. Germline V gene lookup returns CDR1 SGDLS and CDR2 YYNGEE. CDR3 amino acids: CASSVVGTDTQYF. DNA of the CDR3: TGTGCCAGCAGCGTAGTAGGCACAGATACGCAGTATTTT.

The V gene is TRBV29-1, the J gene TRBJ1-2, with D perhaps TRBD1 (6 bases). Per the germline V gene, CDR1 is SQVTM and CDR2 is ANQGSEA. The CDR3 is 13 residues long. Trimming took 7 bases from V and 2 from J, leaving 14 bases between them. CDR3 sequence (DNA): TGCAGCGGCACGGACAGCAAAAACTATGGCTACACCTTC. It encodes CSGTDSKNYGYTF.

This clone was counted once. J is TRBJ1-5 and V is TRBV19; 10 bases agree with TRBD1. J was trimmed by 6 bases and V by 3 bases; bases with no gene match: 5. The CDR3 sequence is 15 residues long. Germline V gene lookup returns CDR1 LNHDA and CDR2 SQIVND (reference sequence). CDR3 DNA sequence: TGTGCCAGTAGTATGTGGGACAGGGGCATTCAGCCCCAGCATTTT. Translation gives CASSMWDRGIQPQHF. Supplemented by reference TRBV19 and TRBJ1-5, the full variable domain reads DGGITQSPKYLFRKEGQNVTLSCEQNLNHDAMYWYRQDPGQGLRLIYYSQIVNDFQKGDIAEGYSVSREKKESFPLTVTSAQKNPTAFYLCASSMWDRGIQPQHFGDGTRLSIL.

The chain uses TRBV19 and TRBJ1-5; 8 nucleotides agree with TRBD1. The CDR3 is 15 residues long. Germline lookup yields CDR1 LNHDA and CDR2 SQIVND (reference sequence). Unmatched junction bases numbered 8, after V lost 5 bases and J lost 5 bases. For the CDR3, the DNA is TGTGCCAGTAGTTGGCGACAGGGGCTTCATCAGCCCCAGCATTTT. This translates into CASSWRQGLHQPQHF.

The CDR3 protein is CASSLAGGGGGNTIYF. The DNA of the CDR3 is TGTGCCAGCAGCTTAGCGGGCGGGGGAGGTGGAAACACCATATATTTT. The V and J genes are TRBV11-2 and TRBJ1-3; D is perhaps TRBD1 (5 bases). There are 16 residues in the CDR3. The germline V gene encodes CDR1 SGHAT and CDR2 FQNNGV. Trimming stripped 1 base from V and 3 bases from J, with 13 bases between.

The chain recombines TRBV15 with TRBJ1-1, with D uncertain. Trimming removed 0 bases from V and 4 bases from J, with 12 bases in between. Per germline, CDR1 LNHNV and CDR2 YYDKDF (reference sequence). The CDR3 is 15 residues long. CDR3 in DNA: TGTGCCACCAGCAGAGATTGGGCGATGAGCACTGAAGCTTTCTTT. Protein product: CATSRDWAMSTEAFF.

The chain uses TRBV19 and TRBJ2-5, with 7 bases aligning to TRBD1. CDR1 and CDR2 from the germline V gene are LNHDA and SQIVND (reference sequence). The V gene end was trimmed by 1 base and the J gene end by 0 bases; junction bases not matched to a gene: 2. The CDR3 length is 15 residues. CDR3 loop: CASSIGTGYQETQYF. The CDR3 DNA is TGTGCCAGTAGTATAGGGACAGGCTACCAAGAGACCCAGTACTTC. The whole variable domain, filled in from reference TRBV19 and TRBJ2-5, reads DGGITQSPKYLFRKEGQNVTLSCEQNLNHDAMYWYRQDPGQGLRLIYYSQIVNDFQKGDIAEGYSVSREKKESFPLTVTSAQKNPTAFYLCASSIGTGYQETQYFGPGTRLLVL.

J is TRBJ2-6 and V is TRBV30, with TRBD1 as a possible D gene (7 bases). Looked up from germline, CDR1 is GTSNPN and CDR2 is SVGIG (reference sequence). This CDR3 is built from 14 residues. V was pared by 3 bases and J by 2 bases, with 8 bases between. CDR3 sequence (DNA): TGTGCCTGGAGCAGGGGGGCTGGGGCCAACGTCCTGACTTTC. The encoded protein is CAWSRGAGANVLTF.

The chain couples TRBV6-6 to TRBJ1-5; D may be TRBD1 (5 bases). CDR1 is MNHNY and CDR2 is SVGAGI in the germline V gene (reference sequence). This CDR3 comprises 16 residues. V shed 3 bases and J shed 5 bases, with 17 bases lying between them. The CDR3 sequence is CASSYTRAGGDQPQHF. As DNA, the CDR3 is TGTGCCAGCAGTTATACCCGAGCAGGAGGGGATCAGCCCCAGCATTTT.

The table lists this clone with a few counts. The chain combines TRBV11-2 with TRBJ2-2, with a possible D match to TRBD2 (5 bases). The germline CDR1 and CDR2 sequences are SGHAT and FQNNGV. The V end was cut by 2 bases, the J end by 5 bases, with 12 bases between. The CDR3 runs 15 residues. The CDR3 nucleotides read TGTGCCAGCAGCTTATTCGGTGGAGGAACCGGGGAGCTGTTTTTT. Protein sequence: CASSLFGGGTGELFF.

This chain uses TRBV6-5 with TRBJ2-1, with TRBD2 matching 7 bases. Germline V lookup: CDR1 MNHEY, CDR2 SVGAGI. V shed 4 bases, J shed 6 bases, and the junction held 3 bases outside the gene matches. The CDR3 is 13 residues long. In DNA, the CDR3 is TGTGCCAGCAGTTGGACTAGGGGCAATGAGCAGTTCTTC. Amino acid sequence: CASSWTRGNEQFF.

The V call is TRBV4-2, the J call TRBJ1-1; D is unresolved. V shed 0 bases and J shed 6 bases, with 11 bases lying between them. This CDR3 is built from 14 residues. The germline CDR1 and CDR2 sequences are LGHNA and YNFKEQ. The CDR3 loop is CASSQDRLGAEAFF. As DNA, the CDR3 is TGTGCCAGCAGCCAAGATAGGCTGGGCGCTGAAGCTTTCTTT.

The rearrangement uses TRBV9 and TRBJ2-3; tentative D call: TRBD1 (5 bases). The ends were cut back, 3 bases at V and 6 bases at J, with 11 bases in the middle. This CDR3 contains 13 residues. The germline gives CDR1 SGDLS, CDR2 YYNGEE. The CDR3 coding sequence is TGTGCCAGCAGCGGCCAAGGGGCGGATACGCAGTATTTT. Translation gives CASSGQGADTQYF.

The chain carries TRBV6-6 and TRBJ1-4; possibly TRBD1 for D (5 bases). Germline CDR1 reads MNHNY; CDR2 reads SVGAGI (reference sequence). V was pared by 0 bases and J by 8 bases, with 13 bases between. The CDR3 spans 15 residues. The CDR3 region has the DNA TGTGCCAGCAGTTACTCGGCAGGGCTCGGAGAAAAACTGTTTTTT. Translating gives CASSYSAGLGEKLFF.

This sequence joins TRBV27 and TRBJ1-6; 7 bases are a match to TRBD1. V was pared by 2 bases and J by 8 bases, with 9 bases of the junction left unmatched. The CDR3 runs 16 residues. Per the germline V gene, CDR1 is MNHEY and CDR2 is SMNVEV (reference sequence). The CDR3 DNA follows: TGTGCCAGCAGTTTAATTGCGGCAGGGGGATATTCACCCCTCCACTTT. Translating it yields CASSLIAAGGYSPLHF.

The rearrangement uses TRBV4-1 and TRBJ1-5, with 7 nucleotides matching TRBD1. V was clipped by 4 bases and J by 0 bases; unmatched bases: 6. The CDR3 sequence is 16 residues long. Germline assignment: CDR1 MGHRA and CDR2 YSYEKL. The DNA for the CDR3 is TGCGCCAGCAGCCCCTTCGACAGGGATAGCAATCAGCCCCAGCATTTT. Translation: CASSPFDRDSNQPQHF.